This T cell receptor (beta chain) comes out of a study of blood T cell repertoires in COVID-19 (dated by TCRdb to about 2020). Background for the entire study: Samples from collaborators originated in the United States, Italy and Spain and spanned both the acute and convalescent phases of COVID-19. A freely available public database, intended as a resource for researchers studying the immune response to SARS-CoV-2, is where the repertoires were released. The material from the prospective study consisted of cDNA or gDNA derived from T cells, B-cell-depleted T cells, or PBMCs. Where HLA class I and class II types were available, the types were taken from metadata supplied by the sample provider, not from assay-based typing. Deeply sampled blood TCRbeta repertoires from subjects exposed to, actively infected with, or recovered from COVID-19 were included in the dataset. Samples were obtained from the ongoing ImmuneRACE study (first 160 participants) and from about 1,300 subjects provided by 6 global collaborators. Nearly every sample came with metadata listing a de-identified subject ID, COVID-19 status, age in years and sex.

One collaborating source in Seattle enrolled patients during active infection and followed them longitudinally through the course of disease. Collaborating institutions collected whole blood in K2EDTA tubes following their own protocols. For TCRbeta analysis, collaborators shipped samples as frozen whole blood, isolated PBMCs, or DNA extracted from either of those sample types. Study-wide findings and limitations: The amount of clinical and demographic metadata varied by source and participant and was provided uncurated.

From a lookup of the germline V gene, CDR1 and CDR2 are SGHRS and YFSETQ. V is cut by 4 bases and J by 0 bases, and the space between the germline ends is 12 bases. The CDR3 measures 15 amino acids from cysteine to phenylalanine. Solely the CDR3 DNA is kept, with 45 bases framed from the first base. With regard to this clone: Its specific antigen is unknown. The input lacks base qualities; no much larger clone sits a single base away.

TCRbeta CDR3 regions were amplified from genomic DNA by means of the immunoSEQ Assay, a bias-controlled multiplex PCR. The published analysis was carried out like this. The number of nucleated cells in each sample was estimated from the amplification of reference gene primers within the assay. To quantify the absolute abundance of each unique TCRbeta CDR3 rearrangement, sequence reads were collapsed and filtered. For each sample, productive Simpson clonality was calculated as the square root of Simpson's diversity index over productive rearrangements. TCRdb mirrors the immuneACCESS table, restricted to in-frame sequences. Some clones are absent from its copies; in checked studies, under half trace to an unresolved V gene, and the reason for the others is unknown. D and trimming come from the DNA, and the V and J calls and clone size come from that table. In all, the sample holds approximately 350,000 clones, and more than 75% of those were seen once. The ten largest clones add up to nearly 6.5% of the sample.

The receptor was derived from a woman aged 50 to 60 with COVID-19, enrolled during active disease. The rearranged segments are TRBV5-1 and TRBJ2-3, with the D gene not clear enough to name. Sequencing was done on a sample of peripheral blood. Read as DNA, the sequence is TGCGCCAGCAGCCTACAGAGCTCTAGCACAGATACGCAGTATTTT. The resulting protein is CASSLQSSSTDTQYF.